The 8 T cell receptor beta chains presented below share a single source sample, sequenced in a study of T cells in Graves' hyperthyroidism and ophthalmopathy. Amplified TCR beta CDR3 regions came from RNA transcripts. Initially, a first-round RT-PCR of the TCR CDR3 employed the HTBI primer set. TCRdb reprocessed the multiplex PCR reads with MiXCR, giving one entry per CDR3 protein. Seen here are about 400,000 distinct CDR3 sequences, over 12% observed once, and the top ten hold about 13%. The sample consisted of blood. These receptors originate from a man between 18 and 29 years old with Graves' ophthalmopathy.

The chain employs TRBV6-1 and TRBJ1-2, with a weak D call TRBD1 (6 bases). CDR1 is MNHNS, CDR2 SASEGT, per germline. The CDR3 sequence is 16 residues long. With 1 base removed from V and 5 bases from J, the gap between germline ends came to 17 bases. In DNA, the CDR3 is TGTGCCAGCAGTGAAGTAGGAGGGGGACAACGATATGGCTACACCTTC. Its translation is CASSEVGGGQRYGYTF.

This clonotype showed up many times. V and J are TRBV7-8 and TRBJ2-1; D is uncertain. This CDR3 comprises 14 residues. The V end lost 2 bases, the J end lost 10 bases, and 15 bases lay between the germline ends. From germline, CDR1 is SGHVS and CDR2 FQNEAQ. This chain's CDR3 is CASSLIPQSEEQFF. The CDR3, as DNA: TGTGCCAGCAGCTTAATTCCCCAGTCAGAAGAGCAGTTCTTC.

This clonotype was found many times. The chain employs TRBV27 and TRBJ2-1; 7 bases agree with TRBD2. V trimming: 6 bases; J trimming: 7 bases; junction bases outside the gene matches: 6. Germline V gene lookup returns CDR1 MNHEY and CDR2 SMNVEV (reference sequence). The CDR3 covers 13 residues. For the CDR3, the DNA is TGTGCCAGCAGCCAGGGACTAAAAAATGAGCAGTTCTTC. Its translation is CASSQGLKNEQFF.

This clonotype was seen repeatedly, ten times or more. The V call is TRBV5-1, the J call TRBJ2-2, with D hard to call. V dropped 0 bases and J dropped 4 bases, with 4 bases sitting between them. This CDR3 has 13 amino acids. From germline, CDR1 is SGHRS and CDR2 YFSETQ. CDR3 nucleotide sequence: TGCGCCAGCAGCTTGGAGGGCACCGGGGAGCTGTTTTTT. This encodes CASSLEGTGELFF. Full variable domain (outside the CDR3, taken from reference TRBV5-1 and TRBJ2-2): KAGVTQTPRYLIKTRGQQVTLSCSPISGHRSVSWYQQTPGQGLQFLFEYFSETQRNKGNFPGRFSGRQFSNSRSEMNVSTLELGDSALYLCASSLEGTGELFFGEGSRLTVL.

This clonotype has just a few counts. The rearrangement links TRBV19 to TRBJ2-7; 7 positions match TRBD1. This CDR3 contains 16 residues. Germline V lookup: CDR1 LNHDA, CDR2 SQIVND (reference sequence). Trimming at V came to 3 bases and at J to 1 base, leaving 9 bases not matched to a gene. In DNA form, the CDR3 reads TGTGCCAGTAGTATGATCGTGGCAGGGGGATCCTACGAGCAGTACTTC. Its protein product is CASSMIVAGGSYEQYF.

This chain connects TRBV5-6 to TRBJ2-5, with TRBD1 matching over 9 bases. The CDR3 extends over 16 amino acids. With V trimmed by 4 bases and J by 5 bases, 12 bases remained unmatched. CDR1 is SGHDT, CDR2 YYEEEE, per germline. In nucleotides, the CDR3 is TGTGCCAGCAGCCTACCGACAGGGGGGGATTGGGAGACCCAGTACTTC. Residues: CASSLPTGGDWETQYF.

The J gene is TRBJ1-6, the V gene TRBV4-1, with D unresolved. Trimming took off 4 bases at V and 6 bases at J, with 16 bases between the two ends. The CDR3 covers 16 residues. Germline CDR1 reads MGHRA; CDR2 reads YSYEKL. The CDR3 is CASSREVFEANSPLHF. Here the CDR3 DNA reads TGCGCCAGCAGCCGCGAGGTGTTCGAGGCTAATTCACCCCTCCACTTT.

Comment on this clonotype: This likely comes from a read error, as the CDR3 has no conserved phenylalanine or tryptophan at its end. This rearrangement joins TRBV4-1 to TRBJ2-3, with 8 bases aligning to TRBD2. The CDR3 spans 15 residues. V lost 1 base and J lost 5; bases outside the gene matches: 5. Germline values: CDR1 MGHRA, CDR2 YSYEKL. The CDR3 DNA sequence: TGCGCCAGCAGCCAAGCCGAAGCGGGGGTAGATACGCAGTATTCT. It is translated as CASSQAEAGVDTQYS.